This T cell receptor (beta chain) stems from a study of OX40 agonist ivuxolimab in advanced cancers. As concerns this clone: Its specificity is not known.

V was cut by 5 bases and J by 5 bases, with 12 bases left in between. The CDR3 has 14 amino acids. Germline CDR1 reads MNHEY; CDR2 reads SMNVEV (reference sequence). Profiled with immunoSEQ multiplex PCR; TCRdb holds only in-frame clones, not every one. The data show approximately 22,000 clones, about 83% seen once. Points from the study as a whole: Partial responders dosed at 0.1-3.0 mg/kg displayed clonal expansion ranking among the lowest. Blood T cells, both CD4+ and CD8+, expanded clonally by week 6 at 0.1 to 3.0 mg/kg. Researchers did not determine the expanded peripheral T cells' antigen specificity.

The chain links TRBV27 to TRBJ2-2; a weak D match, TRBD2 (7 bases). Sequenced here: CD4+ or CD8+ T cells sorted from blood, sampled in a trial of the OX40 agonist ivuxolimab. The TCR was taken from an adult with an advanced solid tumor such as melanoma, head and neck, liver or kidney cancer. This CDR3 is CASSLGGGTGELFF. CDR3 bases: TGTGCCAGCAGTCTAGGGGGAGGGACCGGGGAGCTGTTTTTT.